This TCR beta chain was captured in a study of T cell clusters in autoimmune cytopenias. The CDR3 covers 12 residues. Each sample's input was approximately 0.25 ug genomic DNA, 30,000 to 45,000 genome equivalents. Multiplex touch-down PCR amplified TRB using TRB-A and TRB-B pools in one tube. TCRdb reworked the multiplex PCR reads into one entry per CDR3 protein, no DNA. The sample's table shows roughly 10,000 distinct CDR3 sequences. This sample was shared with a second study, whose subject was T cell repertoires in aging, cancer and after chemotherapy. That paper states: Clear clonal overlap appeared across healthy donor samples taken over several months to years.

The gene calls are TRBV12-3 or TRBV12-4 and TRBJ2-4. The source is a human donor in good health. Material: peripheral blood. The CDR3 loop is CASSFGWGIQYF.